This T cell receptor beta chain was sequenced during a study of immune cell composition in non-small cell lung cancer. Whole-study results and caveats: Approximately 73% of squamous and 30% to 40% of adenocarcinoma cases had tumour-associated clones >0.5%. Shared sequences between tumour-reactive and dominant in vivo clones were not proven. Adenocarcinomas with higher top tumour-associated clone frequency had more reactive TILs. Tumour TCR-beta clonality was not significantly tied to smoking pack-years.

TCRdb keeps only in-frame clones here, not all; method: immunoSEQ multiplex PCR. The sample records around 1,700 clones, over 60% being singletons. As regards this clone: What it binds is unknown.

Normal lung sampling was at least 3 cm from the tumour, as distant as possible. Germline V lookup: CDR1 DFQATT, CDR2 SNEGSKA (reference sequence). The CDR3 runs 11 residues. V dropped 6 bases and J dropped 8 bases, with 13 bases sitting between them. This receptor was obtained from a human donor with non-small cell lung cancer. The sample taken for sequencing was non-adjacent lung tissue. The V gene is TRBV20-1, the J gene TRBJ1-2, with TRBD1 as a possible D gene (5 bases). CDR3 region: CSAPGGWGYTF. The CDR3 DNA follows: TGCAGTGCCCCCGGGGGTTGGGGCTACACCTTC.